These 10 T cell receptor beta chains originate from one sample sequenced in a study of cytomegalovirus exposure and HLA in healthy donors (dated by TCRdb to between 2016 and 2019). The method was the immunoSEQ multiplex PCR assay. The multiplex PCR relied on a mix of 60 forward primers for TCR Vbeta segments and 13 reverse primers for TCR Jbeta segments. This immuneACCESS table, as held by TCRdb, lists in-frame sequences with V and J called but not all clones. Of the missing ones, under half trace to an unresolved V gene in checked studies; the others have no known cause. Counted in this sample were 100,000 to 150,000 clones; about 80% of them appeared once. The ten largest clones capture approximately 11% of the sample. The sequenced sample consisted of PBMCs. These receptors were collected from a man aged 30 to 39 in good health and CMV-seropositive.

V gene TRBV5-6 combines with J gene TRBJ1-1, with no clear D. The CDR3 is made up of 18 amino acids. The V gene's germline CDR1 is SGHDT and CDR2 YYEEEE. The germline V and J ends were trimmed by 3 bases and 3 bases, with 24 bases remaining between them. The CDR3 spells CASSWGSGLIPNDTEAFF. DNA for the CDR3: TGTGCCAGCAGCTGGGGTTCTGGACTCATACCGAATGACACTGAAGCTTTCTTT.

The V call is TRBV9, the J call TRBJ1-1; D unclear. Trimming pared 4 bases from V and 2 bases from J, leaving 6 bases between. The CDR3 extends over 12 amino acids. Germline V CDR1 and CDR2: SGDLS, YYNGEE. CDR3 loop: CASSQANTEAFF. DNA for the CDR3: TGTGCCAGCAGCCAGGCCAACACTGAAGCTTTCTTT.

The rearrangement links TRBV7-2 to TRBJ1-2; tentatively, D is TRBD1 (6 bases). CDR1 and CDR2 (germline): SGHTA, FQGNSA. The CDR3 loop spans 15 amino acids. Trimming took off 1 base at V and 1 base at J, with 10 bases between the two ends. CDR3 nucleotide sequence: TGTGCCAGCAGCTTAGTGGACAGTTTTAACTATGGCTACACCTTC. The encoded protein is CASSLVDSFNYGYTF.

The gene calls are TRBV25-1 and TRBJ1-2, with D possibly TRBD1 on 5 matching bases. Trimming left V 2 bases short and J 4 bases short, with 17 bases between. CDR3 length equals 16 residues. Per germline, CDR1 MGHDK and CDR2 SYGVNS. The CDR3 region is CASSEPGVVSFYGYTF. The CDR3 DNA follows: TGTGCCAGCAGTGAACCGGGGGTCGTAAGCTTCTATGGCTACACCTTC.

This chain links TRBV29-1 with TRBJ2-7, with TRBD1 identical over 8 bases. V was clipped by 4 bases and J by 2 bases; unmatched bases: 10. The CDR3 is 15 amino acids. Germline loops: CDR1 SQVTM, CDR2 ANQGSEA. CDR3 sequence reads: CSVADSGQAPYEQYF. The CDR3 coding sequence is TGCAGCGTTGCCGATTCGGGACAGGCCCCCTACGAGCAGTACTTC.

The chain carries TRBV28 and TRBJ1-1; D remains ambiguous. The V end was cut by 10 bases, the J end by 6 bases, with 9 bases between. Germline V lookup: CDR1 MDHEN, CDR2 SYDVKM. The CDR3 is 10 amino acids. DNA for the CDR3: TGTGCCACCGTGACTGCTGAAGCTTTCTTT. This codes for CATVTAEAFF.

Written as DNA, the CDR3 is TGTGCCAGCAGCTTAAGTGGACAGTATGGCTACACCTTC. The encoded protein is CASSLSGQYGYTF. This chain uses TRBV7-2 with TRBJ1-2; D is possibly TRBD1 (6 bases). V lost 2 bases to trimming and J lost 5 bases, with 9 bases between them. Germline values: CDR1 SGHTA, CDR2 FQGNSA. This CDR3 is 13 amino acids long.

V and J are TRBV7-8 and TRBJ2-1, with 9 bases that match TRBD1. This CDR3 is built from 13 residues. CDR1 and CDR2 (germline): SGHVS, FQNEAQ. V dropped 6 bases and J dropped 7; count of bases not matched to a gene: 4. In nucleotides, the CDR3 is TGTGCCAGCAGACGGGACAGGGCAAATGAGCAGTTCTTC. This translates into CASRRDRANEQFF.

This chain uses TRBV28 with TRBJ2-5; tentatively, D is TRBD2 (5 bases). The CDR3 totals 14 residues. Germline V CDR1 and CDR2: MDHEN, SYDVKM. The ends were cut back, 4 bases at V and 3 bases at J, with 12 bases in the middle. In DNA, the CDR3 is TGTGCCAGCAGTTACCCCCGGGGAAAAGAGACCCAGTACTTC. Its translation is CASSYPRGKETQYF.

The rearrangement uses TRBV28 and TRBJ2-7; a possible D gene is TRBD2 (7 bases). Germline loops: CDR1 MDHEN, CDR2 SYDVKM. The ends were cut back, 5 bases at V and 2 bases at J, with 16 bases in the middle. The CDR3 is 15 amino acids. CDR3 residues: CASSPPGGVTYEQYF. CDR3 DNA: TGTGCCAGCAGTCCGCCGGGGGGCGTGACCTACGAGCAGTACTTC.